This T cell receptor beta chain was identified in a study of T cell changes during pregnancy in multiple sclerosis (dated by TCRdb to about 2019). Regarding the research as a whole: Changes in the T cell repertoire over the course of pregnancy were examined in this study in women with multiple sclerosis.

The CDR3, cysteine through phenylalanine, is 13 amino acids long. Only the CDR3 DNA stays, 39 bases, in frame from base 1. The germline V gene yields SNHLY for CDR1 and FYNNEI for CDR2. V loses 3 bases of germline sequence and J loses 7 bases, and the interval between the two ends is 12 bases. The protocol used for the library was the immunoSEQ multiplex PCR assay. In its TCRdb copy, this immuneACCESS table keeps in-frame sequences only and misses some clones. Where compared with another copy, unresolved V genes explain less than half of these, and the others have no known cause. In this sample the table shows fewer than 90,000 clones, 85% to 95% of which occur a single time. Clones ranked in the top ten supply approximately 1.3% of the sample. As to this clone: Its antigen is not yet known. No base quality values were provided; no much bigger clone lies one nucleotide off.

The rearranged segments are TRBV2 and TRBJ2-5, with TRBD1 tentatively as D gene (5 bases match). The sequence came from a female donor in good health, enrolled as a control in a pregnancy study. The sequencing here drew on peripheral blood, taken in the third trimester of pregnancy. CDR3 protein: CASSEVGQVTQYF. The nucleotides are TGTGCCAGCAGTGAGGTGGGGCAGGTGACCCAGTACTTC. This CDR3, with the reference TRBV2 and TRBJ2-5 proteins standing in past its ends, gives the full variable domain EPEVTQTPSHQVTQMGQEVILRCVPISNHLYFYWYRQILGQKVEFLVSFYNNEISEKSEIFDDQFSVERPDGSNFTLKIRSTKLEDSAMYFCASSEVGQVTQYFGPGTRLLVL.